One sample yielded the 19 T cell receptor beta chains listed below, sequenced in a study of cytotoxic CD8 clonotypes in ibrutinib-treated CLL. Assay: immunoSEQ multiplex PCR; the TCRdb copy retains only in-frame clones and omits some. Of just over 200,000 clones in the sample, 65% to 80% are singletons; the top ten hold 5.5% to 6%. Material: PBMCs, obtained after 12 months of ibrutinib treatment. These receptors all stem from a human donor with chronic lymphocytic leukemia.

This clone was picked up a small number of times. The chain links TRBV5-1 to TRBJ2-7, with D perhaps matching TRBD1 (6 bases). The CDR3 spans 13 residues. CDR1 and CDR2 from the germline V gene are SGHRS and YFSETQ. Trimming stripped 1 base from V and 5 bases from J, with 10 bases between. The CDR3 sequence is CASSLSGTNEQYF. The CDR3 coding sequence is TGCGCCAGCAGCTTGTCCGGGACAAACGAGCAGTACTTC.

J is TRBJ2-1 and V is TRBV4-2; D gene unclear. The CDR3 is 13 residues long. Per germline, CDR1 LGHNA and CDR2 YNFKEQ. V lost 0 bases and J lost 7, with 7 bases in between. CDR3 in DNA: TGTGCCAGCAGCCAAGAAACCGAGAATGAGCAGTTCTTC. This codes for CASSQETENEQFF.

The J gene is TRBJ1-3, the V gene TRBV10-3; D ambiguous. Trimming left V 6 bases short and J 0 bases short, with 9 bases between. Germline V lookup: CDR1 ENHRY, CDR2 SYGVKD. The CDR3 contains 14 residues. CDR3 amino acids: CAIREIISGNTIYF. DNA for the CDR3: TGTGCCATCAGGGAAATTATCTCTGGAAACACCATATATTTT.

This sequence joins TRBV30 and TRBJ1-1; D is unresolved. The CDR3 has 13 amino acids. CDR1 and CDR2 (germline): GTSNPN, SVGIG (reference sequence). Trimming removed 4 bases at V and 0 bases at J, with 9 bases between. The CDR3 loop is CAWTPIMNTEAFF. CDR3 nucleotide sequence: TGTGCCTGGACTCCGATTATGAACACTGAAGCTTTCTTT. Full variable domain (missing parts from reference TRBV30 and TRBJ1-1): SQTIHQWPATLVQPVGSPLSLECTVEGTSNPNLYWYRQAAGRGLQLLFYSVGIGQISSEVPQNLSASRPQDRQFILSSKKLLLSDSGFYLCAWTPIMNTEAFFGQGTRLTVV.

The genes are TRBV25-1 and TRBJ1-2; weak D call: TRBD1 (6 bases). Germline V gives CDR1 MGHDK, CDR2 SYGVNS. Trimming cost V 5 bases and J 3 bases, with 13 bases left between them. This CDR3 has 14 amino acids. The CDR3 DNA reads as TGTGCCAGCAGTAGTCAGGCAGGGGACTATGGCTACACCTTC. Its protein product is CASSSQAGDYGYTF.

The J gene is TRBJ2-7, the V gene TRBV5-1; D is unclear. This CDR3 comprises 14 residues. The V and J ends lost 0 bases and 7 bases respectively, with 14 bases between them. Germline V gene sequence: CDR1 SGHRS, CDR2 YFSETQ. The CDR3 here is CASSLGDLVGEQYF. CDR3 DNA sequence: TGCGCCAGCAGCTTGGGCGACTTAGTCGGTGAGCAGTACTTC.

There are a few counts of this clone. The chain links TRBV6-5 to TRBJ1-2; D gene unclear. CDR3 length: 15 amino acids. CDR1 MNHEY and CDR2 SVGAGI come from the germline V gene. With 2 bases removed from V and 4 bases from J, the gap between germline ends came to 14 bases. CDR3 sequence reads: CASSYLPHGSYGYTF. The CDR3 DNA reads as TGTGCCAGCAGTTACCTCCCCCACGGTAGCTATGGCTACACCTTC.

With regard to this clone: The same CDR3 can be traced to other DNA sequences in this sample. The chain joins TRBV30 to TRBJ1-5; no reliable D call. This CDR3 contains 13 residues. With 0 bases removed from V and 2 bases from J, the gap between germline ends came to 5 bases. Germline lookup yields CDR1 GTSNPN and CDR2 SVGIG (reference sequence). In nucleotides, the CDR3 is TGTGCCTGGAGTGTAGCCGGCAATCAGCCCCAGCATTTT. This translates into CAWSVAGNQPQHF.

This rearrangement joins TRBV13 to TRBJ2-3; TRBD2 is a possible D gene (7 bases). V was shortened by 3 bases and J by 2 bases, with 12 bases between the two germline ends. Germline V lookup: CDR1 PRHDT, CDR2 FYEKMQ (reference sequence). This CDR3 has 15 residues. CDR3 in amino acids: CASSFRGGDTDTQYF. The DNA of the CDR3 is TGTGCCAGCAGCTTCAGGGGAGGGGACACAGATACGCAGTATTTT.

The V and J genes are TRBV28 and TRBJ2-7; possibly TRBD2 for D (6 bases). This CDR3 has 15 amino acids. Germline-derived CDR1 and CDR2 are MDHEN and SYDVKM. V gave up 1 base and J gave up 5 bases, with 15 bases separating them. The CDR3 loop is CASSLYGRQSNEQYF. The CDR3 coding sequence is TGTGCCAGCAGTTTATACGGGAGACAATCTAACGAGCAGTACTTC.

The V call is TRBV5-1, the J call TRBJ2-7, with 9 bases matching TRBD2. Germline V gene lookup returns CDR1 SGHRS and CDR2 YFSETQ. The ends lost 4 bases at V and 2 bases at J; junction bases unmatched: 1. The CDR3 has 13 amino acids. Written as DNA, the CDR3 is TGCGCCAGCAGCCGCGGGGGGGCCTACGAGCAGTACTTC. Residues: CASSRGGAYEQYF.

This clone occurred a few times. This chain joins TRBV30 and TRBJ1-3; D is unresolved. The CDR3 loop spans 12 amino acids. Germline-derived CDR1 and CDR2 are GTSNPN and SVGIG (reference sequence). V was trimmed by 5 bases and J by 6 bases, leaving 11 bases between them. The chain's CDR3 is CAWVKVSNTIYF. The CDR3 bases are TGTGCCTGGGTAAAGGTGTCAAACACCATATATTTT.

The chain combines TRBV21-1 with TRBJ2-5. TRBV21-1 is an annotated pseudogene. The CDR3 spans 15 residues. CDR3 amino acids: CASSSKTRLGETQYF. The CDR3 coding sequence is TGTGCCAGCAGCTCAAAGACCCGCCTGGGAGAGACCCAGTACTTC.

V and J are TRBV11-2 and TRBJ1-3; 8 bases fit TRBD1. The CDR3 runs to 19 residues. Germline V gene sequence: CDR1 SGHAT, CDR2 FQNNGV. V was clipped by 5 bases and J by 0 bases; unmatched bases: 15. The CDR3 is CASSARQGRNAPSGNTIYF. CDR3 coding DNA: TGTGCCAGCAGCGCCCGACAGGGGAGAAATGCACCCTCTGGAAACACCATATATTTT.

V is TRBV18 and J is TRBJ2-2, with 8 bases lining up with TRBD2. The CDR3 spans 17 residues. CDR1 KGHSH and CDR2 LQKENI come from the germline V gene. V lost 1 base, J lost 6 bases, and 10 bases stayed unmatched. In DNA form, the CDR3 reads TGTGCCAGCTCACCACGGATTAACGGGAGGGCGCCCGGGGAGCTGTTTTTT. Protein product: CASSPRINGRAPGELFF.

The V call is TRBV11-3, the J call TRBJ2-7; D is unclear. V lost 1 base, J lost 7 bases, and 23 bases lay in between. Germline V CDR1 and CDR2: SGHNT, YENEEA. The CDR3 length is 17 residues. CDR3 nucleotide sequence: TGTGCCAGCAGCTTAGGACCCAACGTCGTCCCCCGTAATGAGCAGTACTTC. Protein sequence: CASSLGPNVVPRNEQYF.

CDR3 DNA: TGTGCCAGCAGCGAGTCGGGTGATGTCTACGAGCAGTACTTC. As protein: CASSESGDVYEQYF. The chain recombines TRBV7-2 with TRBJ2-7; D call uncertain. Germline V gene data show CDR1 as SGHTA and CDR2 as FQGNSA. This CDR3 is built from 14 residues. V was trimmed by 5 bases and J by 3 bases, leaving 14 bases between them.

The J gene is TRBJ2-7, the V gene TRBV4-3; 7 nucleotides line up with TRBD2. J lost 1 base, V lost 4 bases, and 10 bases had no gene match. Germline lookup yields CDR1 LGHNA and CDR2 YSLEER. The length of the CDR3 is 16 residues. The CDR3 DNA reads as TGCGCCAGCAGCCTCGGGGAGCGGGACGGGTCCTACGAGCAGTACTTC. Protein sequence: CASSLGERDGSYEQYF.

The CDR3 sequence: CASSVTSGGSYGYTF. In nucleotides, the CDR3 is TGTGCCAGCAGCGTAACGTCAGGGGGCAGCTATGGCTACACCTTC. The chain employs TRBV9 and TRBJ1-2; TRBD1 aligns across 8 bases. Germline V gene sequence: CDR1 SGDLS, CDR2 YYNGEE. The junction had 6 bases not matched to a gene; V was cut back by 1 base and J by 4 bases. The CDR3 is 15 residues long.